The 7 T cell receptor beta chains below were found in one sample sequenced in a study of T cells in Graves' hyperthyroidism and ophthalmopathy (dated by TCRdb to about 2019). Library preparation employed multiplex PCR. Sequenced using an Illumina HiSeq 2000. TCR beta CDR3 regions were amplified from RNA transcripts. For the first round of RT-PCR on the TCR CDR3, the HTBI primer set was used together with the Qiagen OneStep RT-PCR kit. TCRdb redid the processing of the public reads, applying fastp at Q25 and MiXCR, and retained in-frame beta chains. Identical CDR3 protein sequences are pooled into one entry, listed with their most common genes and DNA. A total of 450,000 to 600,000 distinct CDR3 sequences appear in this sample, 15% to 20% of them only once. The ten largest clones capture 40% to 50% of the sample. The sequencing sample was made of blood. The receptors shown here come from a man in his forties with Graves' ophthalmopathy.

The gene calls are TRBV6-1 and TRBJ2-2; tentatively, D is TRBD1 (5 bases). The V and J ends lost 7 bases and 6 bases respectively, with 18 bases between them. The CDR3 has 15 residues. The germline gives CDR1 MNHNS, CDR2 SASEGT. The CDR3: CASKGWGWSAGELFF. Written as DNA, the CDR3 is TGTGCCAGCAAGGGGTGGGGATGGAGCGCCGGGGAGCTGTTTTTT.

This clonotype was observed at least ten times. The rearrangement joins TRBV15 to TRBJ2-7; D possibly corresponds to TRBD2 (5 bases). The V end lost 1 base, the J end lost 2 bases, and 9 bases lay between the germline ends. The CDR3 is made up of 14 amino acids. The germline CDR1 and CDR2 sequences are LNHNV and YYDKDF (reference sequence). This CDR3 is CATSRAGSAYEQYF. As DNA, the CDR3 is TGTGCCACCAGCAGAGCGGGTAGCGCCTACGAGCAGTACTTC.

The chain is built from TRBV6-2 or TRBV6-3 and TRBJ2-4, with TRBD2 matching over 8 bases. The length of the CDR3 is 13 residues. Germline CDR1 is MNHEY and CDR2 is SVGEGT. Trimming took 6 bases from V and 9 from J; bases not matched to a gene: 7. The CDR3: CASRASGPPIQYF. The CDR3 nucleotides are TGTGCCAGCAGGGCTAGCGGGCCTCCCATTCAGTACTTC.

The chain has TRBV4-1 and TRBJ2-7, with no clear D. CDR3 size: 18 residues. CDR1 is MGHRA, CDR2 YSYEKL, per germline. The germline V and J ends were trimmed by 0 bases and 0 bases, with 18 bases remaining between them. The CDR3 DNA follows: TGCGCCAGCAGCCAAGATACCCCCACCCACGGAAGCTCCTACGAGCAGTACTTC. Translated, it gives CASSQDTPTHGSSYEQYF.

V usage is TRBV19 and J usage is TRBJ2-7; possibly TRBD1 or TRBD2 for D (5 bases each). The CDR3 length is 14 residues. Germline V gene data show CDR1 as LNHDA and CDR2 as SQIVND (reference sequence). V dropped 2 bases and J dropped 3 bases, with 11 bases sitting between them. CDR3 DNA sequence: TGTGCCAGTAGTATAAGCCGGGGCCTCTACGAGCAGTACTTC. Translated: CASSISRGLYEQYF.

The chain's CDR3 is CASSFRDRSIYSNQPQHF. The CDR3 DNA sequence: TGTGCCAGCAGCTTCCGGGACAGATCCATCTATAGCAATCAGCCCCAGCATTTT. The J gene is TRBJ1-5, the V gene TRBV5-7; 7 nucleotides match TRBD1. TRBV5-7 is known as an ORF, though its function is uncertain. The CDR3 contains 18 residues. The V segment lost 2 bases and the J segment 0 bases; nucleotides outside the gene matches: 11.

The genes are TRBV7-9 and TRBJ2-5; the D is unclear. V lost 4 bases, J lost 5 bases, and 11 bases lay in between. CDR3 length equals 13 residues. CDR1 and CDR2 from the germline V gene are SEHNR and FQNEAQ (reference sequence). CDR3 residues: CASSSSDGETQYF. The CDR3 nucleotides are TGTGCCAGCAGCTCTTCCGATGGGGAGACCCAGTACTTC.